Below are 20 T cell receptor beta chains sequenced from a single sample in a study of CD8+ T cells in alopecia areata. Treatment denoted: oral pan-JAK inhibitor, 5-10 mg twice daily. cDNA reverse transcribed from extracted RNA served as the sequencing template. Profiling relied on immunoSEQ multiplex PCR, and the TCRdb table lists in-frame clones only, not all of them. Among 200,000 to 250,000 clones listed, about three fifths were seen once. The sequenced sample was CD4+ T cells sorted from blood, obtained at week 4, from a patient treated with tofacitinib. All receptors come from a human donor with alopecia areata.

J is TRBJ2-7 and V is TRBV2, with D possibly being TRBD1 (6 bases). Trimming pared 1 base from V and 2 bases from J, leaving 9 bases between. Germline values: CDR1 SNHLY, CDR2 FYNNEI. The CDR3 consists of 14 residues. The CDR3 DNA reads TGTGCCAGCAGTGAAGTCAGGGGTCCCTACGAGCAGTACTTC. Translated, it gives CASSEVRGPYEQYF.

The gene calls are TRBV15 and TRBJ1-2, with a tentative D call TRBD1 (6 bases). CDR1 and CDR2 (germline): LNHNV, YYDKDF (reference sequence). V gave up 8 bases and J gave up 2 bases, with 12 bases separating them. There are 13 residues in the CDR3. The CDR3 bases are TGTGCCACCCAGGAGGGGGTAAACTATGGCTACACCTTC. Protein sequence: CATQEGVNYGYTF.

The chain joins TRBV5-6 to TRBJ2-5; 11 bases match TRBD1. The CDR3 covers 15 residues. V was pared by 4 bases and J by 5 bases, with 7 bases of the junction left unmatched. Germline V gene data show CDR1 as SGHDT and CDR2 as YYEEEE. The CDR3 is CASSQDRGLVETQYF. CDR3 DNA sequence: TGTGCCAGCAGCCAGGACAGGGGGCTAGTCGAGACCCAGTACTTC.

The V call is TRBV30, the J call TRBJ2-5; 7 bases match TRBD1. In germline, CDR1 is GTSNPN, CDR2 SVGIG (reference sequence). Trimming at V came to 5 bases and at J to 7 bases, leaving 4 bases not matched to a gene. The CDR3 spans 11 residues. The CDR3 loop is CAWRQGVTQYF. The CDR3 DNA reads as TGTGCCTGGCGGCAGGGGGTGACCCAGTACTTC.

J is TRBJ2-1 and V is TRBV14; D ambiguous. The CDR3 is 14 residues long. Trimming left V 5 bases short and J 0 bases short, with 8 bases between. Germline CDR1 reads SGHDN; CDR2 reads FVKESK. The CDR3 here is CASSSKGSYNEQFF. CDR3 nucleotides: TGTGCCAGCAGCTCCAAGGGCTCCTACAATGAGCAGTTCTTC.

The chain uses TRBV5-1 and TRBJ1-2, with D perhaps TRBD1 (6 bases). CDR1 SGHRS and CDR2 YFSETQ come from the germline V gene. CDR3 length: 15 residues. Trimming took 4 bases from V and 4 from J, leaving 17 bases between them. CDR3 coding DNA: TGCGCCAGCAGCCCTGGAGAACAGGGTCGCTATGGCTACACCTTC. Its translation is CASSPGEQGRYGYTF. Using reference TRBV5-1 and TRBJ1-2 for the parts outside the CDR3, the full variable domain is KAGVTQTPRYLIKTRGQQVTLSCSPISGHRSVSWYQQTPGQGLQFLFEYFSETQRNKGNFPGRFSGRQFSNSRSEMNVSTLELGDSALYLCASSPGEQGRYGYTFGSGTRLTVV.

The CDR3, as DNA: TGTGCCAGCAGTGAACTGCGAGGGGACACTGAAGCTTTCTTT. It codes for CASSELRGDTEAFF. This sequence joins TRBV2 and TRBJ1-1, with a possible D match to TRBD1 (5 bases). From germline, CDR1 is SNHLY and CDR2 FYNNEI. Trimming removed 2 bases from V and 3 bases from J, with 10 bases in between. The length of the CDR3 is 14 residues.

The genes are TRBV5-1 and TRBJ2-5; 11 bases agree with TRBD2. CDR1 is SGHRS, CDR2 YFSETQ, per germline. V lost 2 bases to trimming and J lost 5 bases; unmatched junction nucleotides: 2. This CDR3 has 14 amino acids. The CDR3, as DNA: TGCGCCAGCAGCTTACTAGCGGGGGTTGAGACCCAGTACTTC. Its protein is CASSLLAGVETQYF.

The chain links TRBV30 to TRBJ1-1; D perhaps matches TRBD1 (5 bases). Germline loops: CDR1 GTSNPN, CDR2 SVGIG (reference sequence). The V end lost 3 bases, the J end lost 7 bases, and 12 bases lay between the germline ends. The CDR3 contains 12 residues. The CDR3, as DNA: TGTGCCTGGAGGCAACGGGGGAGTGAAGCTTTCTTT. Residues: CAWRQRGSEAFF.

CDR3 bases: TGTGCCAGCAGCTCCCAGATGAACACTGAAGCTTTCTTT. As protein: CASSSQMNTEAFF. The J gene is TRBJ1-1, the V gene TRBV2; D remains unclear. From germline, CDR1 is SNHLY and CDR2 FYNNEI. V was cut by 6 bases and J by 0 bases, with 8 bases left in between. The CDR3 contains 13 residues.

This chain connects TRBV15 to TRBJ2-1; no reliable D call. Germline V gene sequence: CDR1 LNHNV, CDR2 YYDKDF (reference sequence). This CDR3 has 14 residues. V lost 0 bases and J lost 14, with 17 bases in between. The CDR3 spells CATSRDRTHKREFF. The CDR3 coding sequence is TGTGCCACCAGCAGAGATCGGACCCACAAAAGGGAGTTCTTC. Variable domain in full (rest from reference TRBV15 and TRBJ2-1): DAMVIQNPRYQVTQFGKPVTLSCSQTLNHNVMYWYQQKSSQAPKLLFHYYDKDFNNEADTPDNFQSRRPNTSFCFLDIRSPGLGDTAMYLCATSRDRTHKREFFGPGTRLTVL.

Remarks on this clone: Additional DNA sequences in this sample encode the identical CDR3. The chain links TRBV30 to TRBJ1-5, with a possible D match to TRBD1 (5 bases). Germline lookup yields CDR1 GTSNPN and CDR2 SVGIG (reference sequence). CDR3 length equals 14 residues. V was shortened by 0 bases and J by 4 bases, with 10 bases between the two germline ends. CDR3 in DNA: TGTGCCTGGAGTGTAGGGGCCCGGAATCAGCCCCAGCATTTT. Residues: CAWSVGARNQPQHF.

V usage is TRBV2 and J usage is TRBJ2-5, with a weak D call TRBD1 (6 bases). V was pared by 5 bases and J by 1 base, with 14 bases between. This CDR3 is built from 15 residues. Germline CDR1 reads SNHLY; CDR2 reads FYNNEI. The CDR3 is CASSNRAAPQETQYF. The CDR3 nucleotides read TGTGCCAGCAGTAACAGGGCCGCGCCCCAAGAGACCCAGTACTTC.

The chain employs TRBV27 and TRBJ1-2; 7 nucleotides agree with TRBD1. Germline CDR1 is MNHEY and CDR2 is SMNVEV (reference sequence). The CDR3 has 15 amino acids. V dropped 2 bases and J dropped 4; count of bases not matched to a gene: 7. This CDR3 reads CASSLGATGVYGYTF. CDR3 DNA sequence: TGTGCCAGCAGTTTAGGGGCTACAGGGGTCTATGGCTACACCTTC.

The chain combines TRBV7-2 with TRBJ2-1; possible D gene TRBD2, 6 bases. CDR1 and CDR2 (germline): SGHTA, FQGNSA. V gave up 3 bases and J gave up 6 bases, with 18 bases separating them. This CDR3 is 16 amino acids long. Here the CDR3 DNA reads TGTGCCAGCAGCTTTCTGGGGAGCGGGTTGTCCAATGAGCAGTTCTTC. Encoded protein: CASSFLGSGLSNEQFF.

The V gene is TRBV6-5, the J gene TRBJ2-5; D may correspond to TRBD1 or TRBD2 (6 bases each). V was trimmed by 5 bases and J by 7 bases, leaving 20 bases between them. The germline CDR1 and CDR2 sequences are MNHEY and SVGAGI. This CDR3 contains 15 residues. The CDR3 is CASSPPGAGSGTQYF. For the CDR3, the DNA is TGTGCCAGCAGTCCTCCGGGGGCAGGGTCTGGGACCCAGTACTTC.

This clone was seen more than once but under ten times. CDR3 bases: TGTGCCAGCAGCTCCTGCAAGGGGTGTGAGCAGTACTTC. Translation: CASSSCKGCEQYF. The chain couples TRBV13 to TRBJ2-7; weak D call: TRBD1 (5 bases). Germline CDR1 PRHDT, CDR2 FYEKMQ (reference sequence). V was clipped by 4 bases and J by 7 bases, with 14 bases between them. CDR3 length: 13 amino acids.

The chain has TRBV7-9 and TRBJ1-1; D might be TRBD1 (6 bases). V was clipped by 4 bases and J by 1 base, with 13 bases between them. Per germline, CDR1 SEHNR and CDR2 FQNEAQ (reference sequence). The CDR3 loop spans 15 amino acids. CDR3 bases: TGTGCCAGCAGCTCGGGGTCGACAGGGAACACTGAAGCTTTCTTT. Its translation is CASSSGSTGNTEAFF. Full variable domain (outside the CDR3, taken from reference TRBV7-9 and TRBJ1-1): DTGVSQNPRHKITKRGQNVTFRCDPISEHNRLYWYRQTLGQGPEFLTYFQNEAQLEKSRLLSDRFSAERPKGSFSTLEIQRTEQGDSAMYLCASSSGSTGNTEAFFGQGTRLTVV.

Of note for this clone: Sequence at one end of the junction differs from germline and may be a read error. V gene TRBV7-2 combines with J gene TRBJ2-5, with a weak D call TRBD1 (6 bases). Germline lookup yields CDR1 SGHTA and CDR2 FQGNSA. The CDR3 covers 12 residues. The CDR3 bases are TGTGCCAGCAGCTTAGCGCTAGGGGGTCGACACTTC. It encodes CASSLALGGRHF.

The chain carries TRBV29-1 and TRBJ1-5; 9 bases agree with TRBD1. The V gene's germline CDR1 is SQVTM and CDR2 ANQGSEA. The J segment lost 4 bases and the V segment lost 6 bases, leaving 7 bases of the junction unmatched. This CDR3 region has 14 residues. In DNA, the CDR3 is TGCAGCGTGTCCCAGGGGACAGGGAATCAGCCCCAGCATTTT. It is translated as CSVSQGTGNQPQHF.